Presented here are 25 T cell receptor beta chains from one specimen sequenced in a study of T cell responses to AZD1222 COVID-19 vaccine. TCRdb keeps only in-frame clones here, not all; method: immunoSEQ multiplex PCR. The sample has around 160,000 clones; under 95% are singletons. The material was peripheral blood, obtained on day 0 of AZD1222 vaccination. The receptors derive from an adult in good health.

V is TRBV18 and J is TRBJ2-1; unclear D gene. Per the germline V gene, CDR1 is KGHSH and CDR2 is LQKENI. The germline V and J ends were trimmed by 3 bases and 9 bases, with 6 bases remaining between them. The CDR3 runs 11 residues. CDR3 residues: CASSPGAEQFF. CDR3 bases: TGTGCCAGCTCACCCGGCGCTGAGCAGTTCTTC.

The CDR3 loop reads CASSQDLGSPLHF. In nucleotides, the CDR3 is TGTGCCAGCAGCCAAGATCTTGGTTCACCCCTCCACTTT. The chain uses TRBV14 and TRBJ1-6; unclear D gene. CDR3 length: 13 residues. From germline, CDR1 is SGHDN and CDR2 FVKESK. V lost 0 bases, J lost 9 bases, and 6 bases lay in between.

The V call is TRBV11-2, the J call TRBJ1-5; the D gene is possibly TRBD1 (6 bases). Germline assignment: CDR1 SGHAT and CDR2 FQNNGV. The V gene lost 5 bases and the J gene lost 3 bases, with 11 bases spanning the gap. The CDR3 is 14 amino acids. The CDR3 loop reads CASSQTGTNQPQHF. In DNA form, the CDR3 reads TGTGCCAGCAGCCAGACAGGCACCAATCAGCCCCAGCATTTT. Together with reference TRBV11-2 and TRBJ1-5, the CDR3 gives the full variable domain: EAGVAQSPRYKIIEKRQSVAFWCNPISGHATLYWYQQILGQGPKLLIQFQNNGVVDDSQLPKDRFSAERLKGVDSTLKIQPAKLEDSAVYLCASSQTGTNQPQHFGDGTRLSIL.

The CDR3 reads CASRITSGGGDTQYF. The CDR3 nucleotides read TGTGCCAGCAGAATTACTAGCGGGGGGGGAGATACGCAGTATTTT. V is TRBV2 and J is TRBJ2-3; 13 positions agree with TRBD2. Germline trimming cut 6 bases from V and 5 bases from J; bases unmatched to any gene: 5. CDR3 length: 15 amino acids. Germline V gene lookup returns CDR1 SNHLY and CDR2 FYNNEI.

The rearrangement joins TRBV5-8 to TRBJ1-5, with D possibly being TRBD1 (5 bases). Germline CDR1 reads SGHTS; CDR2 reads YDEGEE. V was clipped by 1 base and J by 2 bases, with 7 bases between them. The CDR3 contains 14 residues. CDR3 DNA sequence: TGTGCCAGCAGCTTGCCAGGGTGCAATCAGCCCCAGCATTTT. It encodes CASSLPGCNQPQHF.

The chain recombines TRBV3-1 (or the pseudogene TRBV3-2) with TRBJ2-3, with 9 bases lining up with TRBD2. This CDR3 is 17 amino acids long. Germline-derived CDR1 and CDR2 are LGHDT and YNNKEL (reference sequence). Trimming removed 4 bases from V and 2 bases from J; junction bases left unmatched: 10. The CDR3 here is CASSPSSGKANTDTQYF. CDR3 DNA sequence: TGTGCCAGCAGCCCCTCTAGCGGGAAAGCGAACACAGATACGCAGTATTTT.

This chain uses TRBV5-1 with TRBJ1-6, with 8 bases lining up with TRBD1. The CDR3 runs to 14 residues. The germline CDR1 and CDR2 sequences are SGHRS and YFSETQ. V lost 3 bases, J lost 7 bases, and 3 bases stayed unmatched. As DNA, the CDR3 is TGCGCCAGCAGCTACGACAGGGGAAATTCACCCCTCCACTTT. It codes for CASSYDRGNSPLHF.

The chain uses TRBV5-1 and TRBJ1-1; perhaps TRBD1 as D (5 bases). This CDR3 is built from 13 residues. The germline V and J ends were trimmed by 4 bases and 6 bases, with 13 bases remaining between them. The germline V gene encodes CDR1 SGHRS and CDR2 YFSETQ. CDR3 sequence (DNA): TGCGCCAGCAGCCTGGCGGGAGGGGCTGAAGCTTTCTTT. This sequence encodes CASSLAGGAEAFF.

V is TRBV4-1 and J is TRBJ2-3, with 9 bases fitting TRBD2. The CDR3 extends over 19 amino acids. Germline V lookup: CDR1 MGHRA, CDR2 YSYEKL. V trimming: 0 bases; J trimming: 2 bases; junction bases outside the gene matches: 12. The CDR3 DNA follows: TGCGCCAGCAGCCAAGACCCCGCTAGCGGGAATCCAATCACAGATACGCAGTATTTT. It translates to CASSQDPASGNPITDTQYF.

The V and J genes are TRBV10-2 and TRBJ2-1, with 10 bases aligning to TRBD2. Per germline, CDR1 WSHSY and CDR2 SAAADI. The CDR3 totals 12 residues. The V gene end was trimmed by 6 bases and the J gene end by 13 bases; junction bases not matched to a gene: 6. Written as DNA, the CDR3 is TGCGCCAGCAGAGCGGGGGGGCCGGGACAGTTCTTC. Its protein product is CASRAGGPGQFF.

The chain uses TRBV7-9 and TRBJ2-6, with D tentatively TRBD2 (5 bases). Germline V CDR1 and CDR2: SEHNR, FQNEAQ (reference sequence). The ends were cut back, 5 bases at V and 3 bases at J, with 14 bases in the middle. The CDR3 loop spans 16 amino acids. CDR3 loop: CASSPLYGIGANVLTF. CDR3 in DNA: TGTGCCAGCAGCCCTCTTTACGGGATTGGGGCCAACGTCCTGACTTTC.

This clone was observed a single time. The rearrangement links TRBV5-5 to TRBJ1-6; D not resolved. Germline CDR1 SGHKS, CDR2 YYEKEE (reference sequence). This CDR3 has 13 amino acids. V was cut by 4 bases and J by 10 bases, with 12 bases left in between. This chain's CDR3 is CASSPIIRSPLHF. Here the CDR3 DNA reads TGTGCCAGCAGCCCCATTATCCGATCACCCCTCCACTTT. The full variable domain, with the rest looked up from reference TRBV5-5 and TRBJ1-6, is DAGVTQSPTHLIKTRGQQVTLRCSPISGHKSVSWYQQVLGQGPQFIFQYYEKEERGRGNFPDRFSARQFPNYSSELNVNALLLGDSALYLCASSPIIRSPLHFGNGTRLTVT.

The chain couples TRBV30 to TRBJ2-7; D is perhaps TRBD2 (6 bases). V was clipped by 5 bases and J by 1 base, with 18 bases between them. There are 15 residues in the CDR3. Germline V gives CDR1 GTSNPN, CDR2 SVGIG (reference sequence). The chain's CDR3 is CAWGGPGDASYEQYF. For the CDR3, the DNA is TGTGCCTGGGGAGGCCCGGGGGACGCTTCCTACGAGCAGTACTTC.

The CDR3 sequence: CASSRDRLSYTF. For the CDR3, the DNA is TGTGCCAGTAGCCGGGACCGCCTGAGCTACACCTTC. The J gene is TRBJ1-2, the V gene TRBV19, with a tentative D call TRBD1 (5 bases). The CDR3 is made up of 12 amino acids. V dropped 6 bases and J dropped 9 bases, with 14 bases sitting between them. CDR1 and CDR2 (germline): LNHDA, SQIVND (reference sequence).

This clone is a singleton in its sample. The CDR3 bases are TGTGCCAGCAGCCCGATAGGGACCCGCACTGAAGCTTTCTTT. Its protein product is CASSPIGTRTEAFF. V gene TRBV3-1 (or the pseudogene TRBV3-2) combines with J gene TRBJ1-1, with D possibly being TRBD1 (5 bases). Germline V lookup: CDR1 LGHDT, CDR2 YNNKEL (reference sequence). The CDR3 contains 14 residues. V lost 4 bases to trimming and J lost 4 bases, with 13 bases between them.

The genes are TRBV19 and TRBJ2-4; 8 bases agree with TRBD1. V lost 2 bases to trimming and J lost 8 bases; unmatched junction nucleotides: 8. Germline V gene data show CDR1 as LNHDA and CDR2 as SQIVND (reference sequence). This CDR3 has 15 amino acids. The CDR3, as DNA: TGTGCCAGTAGTATAAGTGGACAGGGTAGAGACATTCAGTACTTC. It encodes CASSISGQGRDIQYF.

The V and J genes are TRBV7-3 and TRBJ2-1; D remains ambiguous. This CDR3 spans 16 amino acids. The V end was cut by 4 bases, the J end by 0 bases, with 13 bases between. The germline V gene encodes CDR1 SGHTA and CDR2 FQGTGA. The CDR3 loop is CASSSGHRSSYNEQFF. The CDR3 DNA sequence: TGTGCCAGCAGCTCCGGCCACCGCAGCTCCTACAATGAGCAGTTCTTC.

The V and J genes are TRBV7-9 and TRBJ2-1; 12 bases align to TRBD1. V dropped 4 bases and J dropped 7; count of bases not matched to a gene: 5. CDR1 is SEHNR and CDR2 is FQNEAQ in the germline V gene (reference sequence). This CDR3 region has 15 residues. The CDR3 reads CASSSGQGAWNEQFF. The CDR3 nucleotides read TGTGCCAGCAGCTCGGGACAGGGGGCCTGGAATGAGCAGTTCTTC.

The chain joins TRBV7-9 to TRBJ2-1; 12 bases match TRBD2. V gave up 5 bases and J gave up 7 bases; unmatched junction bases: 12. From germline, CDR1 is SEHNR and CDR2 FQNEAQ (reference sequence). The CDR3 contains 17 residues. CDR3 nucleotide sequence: TGTGCCAGCAGCAAAGACCTGCTAGCGGGGGGGCATAATGAGCAGTTCTTC. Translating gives CASSKDLLAGGHNEQFF.

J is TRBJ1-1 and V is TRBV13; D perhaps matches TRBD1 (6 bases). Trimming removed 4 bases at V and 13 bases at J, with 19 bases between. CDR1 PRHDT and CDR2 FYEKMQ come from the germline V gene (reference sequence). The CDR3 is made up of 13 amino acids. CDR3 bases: TGTGCCAGCAGCTCCTCGTCGGTAGGAGGGGGTTTCTTT. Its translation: CASSSSSVGGGFF.

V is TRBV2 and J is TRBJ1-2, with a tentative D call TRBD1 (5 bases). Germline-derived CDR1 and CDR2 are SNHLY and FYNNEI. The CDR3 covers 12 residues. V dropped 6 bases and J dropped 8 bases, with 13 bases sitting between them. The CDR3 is CASSRDLSGYTF. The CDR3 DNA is TGTGCCAGCAGCCGGGACCTTTCGGGCTACACCTTC.

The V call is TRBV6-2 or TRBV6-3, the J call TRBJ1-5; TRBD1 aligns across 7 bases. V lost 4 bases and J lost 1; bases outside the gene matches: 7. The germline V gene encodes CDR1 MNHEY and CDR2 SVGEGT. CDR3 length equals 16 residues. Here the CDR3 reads CASSSATGLSNQPQHF. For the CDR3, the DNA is TGTGCCAGCAGTTCCGCGACAGGGTTAAGCAATCAGCCCCAGCATTTT.

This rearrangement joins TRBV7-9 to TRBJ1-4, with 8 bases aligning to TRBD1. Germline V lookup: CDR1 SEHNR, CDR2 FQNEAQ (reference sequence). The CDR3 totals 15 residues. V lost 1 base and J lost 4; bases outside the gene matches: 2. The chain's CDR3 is CASSLGTGFNEKLFF. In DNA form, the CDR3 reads TGTGCCAGCAGCTTAGGGACAGGGTTTAATGAAAAACTGTTTTTT.

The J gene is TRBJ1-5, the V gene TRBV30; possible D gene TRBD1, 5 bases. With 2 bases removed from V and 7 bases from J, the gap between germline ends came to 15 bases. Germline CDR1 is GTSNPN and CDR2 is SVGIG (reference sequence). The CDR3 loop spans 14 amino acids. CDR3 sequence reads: CAWSLGQPGQPQHF. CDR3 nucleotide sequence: TGTGCCTGGAGTTTAGGGCAGCCAGGGCAGCCCCAGCATTTT.

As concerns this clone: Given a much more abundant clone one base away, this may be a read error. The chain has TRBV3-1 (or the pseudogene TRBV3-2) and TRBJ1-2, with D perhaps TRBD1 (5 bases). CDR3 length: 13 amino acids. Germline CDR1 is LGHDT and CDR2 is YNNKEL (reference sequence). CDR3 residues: CARSQTSGGGYTF. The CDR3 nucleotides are TGTGCCCGCAGCCAAACGTCCGGGGGGGGCTACACCTTC.